This is a list of T cell receptor beta chains from one sample in a study of blood T cell repertoires in COVID-19. Libraries were prepared by immunoSEQ multiplex PCR; TCRdb keeps only in-frame clonotypes and omits some of them. The repertoire consists of over 200,000 clones, with 80% to 90% occurring once and the leading ten covering about 2%. The source material was peripheral blood. These receptor sequences come from a man in his forties or fifties who had recovered from COVID-19. Each CDR3 is given with its conserved first and last residue. A D gene is named only where the DNA matches it firmly. The size entry is marked missing in some rows and otherwise reads once, few, many or a size class.

-	TRBV19	-	TRBJ2-3	CASSTDQGQVTDTQYF	TGTGCCAGTAGTACGGATCAGGGGCAGGTCACAGATACGCAGTATTTT
-	TRBV7-9	-	TRBJ1-1	CASSGFGQPNTEAFF	TGTGCCAGCAGCGGATTCGGACAGCCGAACACTGAAGCTTTCTTT
TRBD2	TRBV4-2	few	TRBJ2-5	CASSFSGTSGGEQETQYF	TGTGCCAGCAGCTTCTCCGGGACTAGCGGGGGGGAACAAGAGACCCAGTACTTC
TRBD2	TRBV7-9	-	TRBJ2-5	CASSPRSGTQETQYF	TGTGCCAGCAGCCCGCGTAGCGGGACCCAAGAGACCCAGTACTTC
-	TRBV19	once	TRBJ2-4	CASRKQGGTNIQYF	TGTGCCAGTAGGAAACAGGGGGGGACCAACATTCAGTACTTC
TRBD1	TRBV5-1	-	TRBJ2-5	CASSRGTGGAETQYF	TGCGCCAGCAGCCGCGGGACAGGGGGCGCAGAGACCCAGTACTTC
TRBD1	TRBV4-3	-	TRBJ1-1	CASSQGRTGGPNTEAFF	TGCGCCAGCAGCCAAGGTAGAACAGGGGGCCCGAACACTGAAGCTTTCTTT
TRBD1	TRBV14	few	TRBJ2-7	CASSLQTGGEQYF	TGTGCCAGCAGCCTACAGACAGGGGGCGAGCAGTACTTC
-	TRBV4-3	few	TRBJ1-2	CASSQGRDYGYTF	TGCGCCAGCAGCCAAGGGAGGGATTATGGCTACACCTTC
-	TRBV5-8	-	TRBJ2-4	CASSLRQGTWYF	TGTGCCAGCAGCTTGCGGCAGGGGACATGGTACTTC
-	TRBV21-1	-	TRBJ2-7	CASSGAPRSSYEQYF	TGTGCCAGCAGCGGGGCGCCCCGAAGCTCCTACGAGCAGTACTTC
-	TRBV7-9	-	TRBJ2-1	CASSPDLGRFYEQFF	TGTGCCAGCAGCCCTGACTTGGGGAGGTTCTATGAGCAGTTCTTC
-	TRBV7-9	-	TRBJ2-1	CASSLRSGGLSYNEQFF	TGTGCCAGCAGCTTACGGTCCGGCGGACTTTCCTACAATGAGCAGTTCTTC
TRBD2	TRBV12-5	-	TRBJ2-1	CASGRTSGSYNEQFF	TGTGCTAGTGGCCGGACTAGCGGGAGCTACAATGAGCAGTTCTTC
-	TRBV30	-	TRBJ1-4	CAWSGRTVINEKLFF	TGTGCCTGGAGTGGCCGTACAGTGATCAATGAAAAACTGTTTTTT
TRBD2	TRBV27	-	TRBJ2-5	CASSSTSGYQETQYF	TGTGCCAGCAGTTCAACTAGCGGTTACCAAGAGACCCAGTACTTC
-	TRBV25-1	-	TRBJ1-1	CASIPLQGDTEAFF	TGTGCCAGCATCCCCCTCCAGGGTGACACTGAAGCTTTCTTT
-	TRBV19	-	TRBJ1-1	CASSIGATPGTEAFF	TGTGCCAGTAGTATAGGCGCCACCCCAGGGACTGAAGCTTTCTTT
TRBD1	TRBV27	-	TRBJ2-1	CASSLGTGVDNEQFF	TGTGCCAGCAGCCTAGGGACAGGGGTTGACAATGAGCAGTTCTTC
-	TRBV9	-	TRBJ2-5	CASSPQTPTGQETQYF	TGTGCCAGCAGCCCTCAAACGCCGACAGGCCAAGAGACCCAGTACTTC
TRBD1	TRBV5-1	-	TRBJ2-5	CASSLGRGLRSETQYF	TGCGCCAGCAGCTTGGGAAGGGGGCTAAGGTCGGAGACCCAGTACTTC
TRBD1	TRBV9	-	TRBJ1-3	CASSPGTGYPSGNTIYF	TGTGCCAGCAGCCCCGGGACAGGGTACCCCTCTGGAAACACCATATATTTT
-	TRBV5-8	-	TRBJ2-1	CASSLSLAEQFF	TGTGCCAGCAGCCTTTCGTTGGCTGAGCAGTTCTTC
TRBD2	TRBV5-6	-	TRBJ2-7	CASSLGTSGGVSYEQYF	TGTGCCAGCAGCTTGGGGACTAGCGGGGGAGTATCCTACGAGCAGTACTTC
-	TRBV2	-	TRBJ2-7	CASSTGLFYEQYF	TGTGCCAGCAGTACAGGGTTATTCTACGAGCAGTACTTC
TRBD2	TRBV11-2	-	TRBJ2-7	CASSRGWTSYEQYF	TGTGCCAGCAGCCGCGGCTGGACTAGCTACGAGCAGTACTTC
-	TRBV14	-	TRBJ2-3	CASSPSRVVTDTQYF	TGTGCCAGCAGCCCAAGTAGAGTAGTCACAGATACGCAGTATTTT
-	TRBV30	-	TRBJ2-3	CAWTLGAPAGTDTQYF	TGTGCCTGGACCTTGGGGGCGCCTGCGGGCACAGATACGCAGTATTTT
-	TRBV5-4	-	TRBJ2-7	CASSLQGTYEQYF	TGTGCCAGCAGCTTGCAGGGGACATACGAGCAGTACTTC
-	TRBV28	-	TRBJ1-2	CASSPSSGAGYTF	TGTGCCAGCAGCCCATCATCAGGCGCGGGCTACACCTTC
TRBD1	TRBV19	-	TRBJ1-1	CASSIEGTLNGAGGLGTEAFF	TGTGCCAGTAGTATCGAAGGTACCCTAAACGGGGCAGGGGGCTTAGGGACTGAAGCTTTCTTT
-	TRBV7-2	-	TRBJ2-2	CASSLGHGTGELFF	TGTGCCAGCAGCTTGGGGCACGGCACCGGGGAGCTGTTTTTT
TRBD1	TRBV2	-	TRBJ1-3	CASSEEGTAGNTIYF	TGTGCCAGCAGTGAAGAAGGGACAGCTGGAAACACCATATATTTT